This T cell receptor beta chain was observed in a study of tumor and adjacent non-tumor tissue in lung cancer. Study-wide findings and caveats: Significantly higher TCR diversity was found in tumor than normal lung. Tumor repertoires had a smaller top 100 clone share than normal lung.

On this clonotype itself: Its antigen remains unknown. Germline is not matched at one junction end, which may reflect a read error.

CDR3 length equals 14 residues. The template was RNA from unsorted bulk tissue. Donors were chemotherapy-naive, newly diagnosed lung cancer surgical patients in China, August–late 2014. A modified ARM-PCR protocol with three rounds of nested PCR amplified TCRbeta. One entry per CDR3 protein results from TCRdb running MiXCR on the multiplex PCR reads. The sample consists of around 200,000 distinct CDR3 sequences, 71% of them appearing once. What was sequenced was lung tumor tissue. The receptor's source is a man aged 55 to 70 with non-small cell lung cancer. The chain joins TRBV12-3 or TRBV12-4 to TRBJ1-5, with D unclear. The CDR3 DNA is TGTGCCAGCAGTTTAGGGCTGTTCAAACAGCCCCAACATTTT. It codes for CASSLGLFKQPQHF.